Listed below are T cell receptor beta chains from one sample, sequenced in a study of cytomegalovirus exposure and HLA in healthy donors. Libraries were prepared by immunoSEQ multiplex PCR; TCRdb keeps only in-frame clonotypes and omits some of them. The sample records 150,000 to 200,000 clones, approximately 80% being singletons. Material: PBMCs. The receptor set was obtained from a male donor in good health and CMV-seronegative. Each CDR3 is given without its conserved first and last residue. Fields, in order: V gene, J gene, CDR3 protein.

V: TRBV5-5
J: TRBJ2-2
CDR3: ASSPRQASNTGELF

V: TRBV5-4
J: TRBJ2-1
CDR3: ASSPPGQGNEQF

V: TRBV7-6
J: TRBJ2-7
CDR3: ASSLQTGTKPYEQY

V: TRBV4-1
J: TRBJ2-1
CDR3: ASSQGGGTSSYNEQF

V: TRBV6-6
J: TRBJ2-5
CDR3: ASSWEYQETQY

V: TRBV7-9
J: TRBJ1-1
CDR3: ASSLAGRDTEAF

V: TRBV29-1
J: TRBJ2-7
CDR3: SVGITQGVEQY

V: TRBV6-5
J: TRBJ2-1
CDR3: VSSLGALNEQF

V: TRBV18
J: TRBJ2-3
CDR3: ASSPKAFASGTTDTQY

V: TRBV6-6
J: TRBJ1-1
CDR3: ASSQDRVWVTEAF

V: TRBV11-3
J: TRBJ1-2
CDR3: ASSLGQDSNGYT

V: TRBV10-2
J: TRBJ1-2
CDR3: ASSDDFNRGGYT

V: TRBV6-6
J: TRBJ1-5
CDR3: ASSYGEGDQPQH

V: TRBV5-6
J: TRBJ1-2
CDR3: ASSKDIRSDYGYT

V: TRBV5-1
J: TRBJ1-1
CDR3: ASSLEAAWNTEAF

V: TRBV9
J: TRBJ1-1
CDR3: ASSVVGGYTEAF

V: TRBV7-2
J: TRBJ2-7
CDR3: ASSSSPQMAY

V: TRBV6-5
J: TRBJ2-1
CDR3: ASGGTRDYNEQF

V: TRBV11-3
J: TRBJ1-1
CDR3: ASSLGAGNPEAF

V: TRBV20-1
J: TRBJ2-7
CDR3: SAGQQYEQY

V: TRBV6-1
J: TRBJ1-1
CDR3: ASSEIQILEAF

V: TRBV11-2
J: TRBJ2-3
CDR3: ASSLDVAGATDTQY

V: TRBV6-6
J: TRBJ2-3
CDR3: ASIETALPSTDTQY

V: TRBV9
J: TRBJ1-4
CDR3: ASSVAGGGRNEKLF

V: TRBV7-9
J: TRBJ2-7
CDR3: SSSTGSSYEQY

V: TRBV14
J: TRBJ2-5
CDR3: ASSQDLGLQETQY

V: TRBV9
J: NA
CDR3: ASSVGGRAYEQY

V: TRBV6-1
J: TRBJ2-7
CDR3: ASRLGSPYEQY

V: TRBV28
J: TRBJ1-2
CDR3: ASSLRGGRDGYT

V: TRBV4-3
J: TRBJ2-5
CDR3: ASSQEGGRGETQY

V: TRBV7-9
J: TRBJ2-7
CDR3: ASSRTGYYEQY

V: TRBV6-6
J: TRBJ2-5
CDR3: ASSYGTSAETQY

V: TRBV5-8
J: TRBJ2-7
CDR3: ASSPPGQGYEQY

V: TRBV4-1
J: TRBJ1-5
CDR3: ASSQYGGAYSNQPQH

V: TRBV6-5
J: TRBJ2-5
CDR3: ATHPTSGSQETQY

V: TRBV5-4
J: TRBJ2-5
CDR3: ASSKEGAFGAETQY

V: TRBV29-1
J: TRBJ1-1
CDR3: SVGGEVNTEAF

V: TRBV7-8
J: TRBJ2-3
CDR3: ASSLRPLLTDTQY

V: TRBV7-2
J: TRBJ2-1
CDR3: ASSLAHRDNEQF

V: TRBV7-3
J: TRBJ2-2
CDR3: ASSLTARGENTGELF

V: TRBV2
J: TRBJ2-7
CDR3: ASKLRSSGGYEQY

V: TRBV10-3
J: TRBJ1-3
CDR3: AISSQGAPGNTIY

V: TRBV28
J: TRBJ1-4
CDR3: ASSFLDTANEKLF

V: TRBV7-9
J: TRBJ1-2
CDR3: ASSLSATDGYT

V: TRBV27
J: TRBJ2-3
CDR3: ASSLEGTDTQY

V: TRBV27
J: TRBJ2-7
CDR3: ASSLYPESRGLPYEQY

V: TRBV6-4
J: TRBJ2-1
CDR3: ARSARLAGGSSYNEQF

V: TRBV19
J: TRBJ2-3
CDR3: ASSTPGLAGGADTQY

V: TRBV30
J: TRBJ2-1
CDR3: AWSVREHEQF

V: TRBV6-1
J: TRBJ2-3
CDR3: ASSQNGGSTDTQY

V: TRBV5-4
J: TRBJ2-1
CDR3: ASSLWRVNGEQF

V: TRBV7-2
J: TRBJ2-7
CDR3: ASSLGALSSYEQY

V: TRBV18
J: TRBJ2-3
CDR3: ASSRGQGTDTQY